This TCR beta chain comes out of a study of type 1 and type 2 diabetes patients. Study at large: From PBMCs, CD4+ and CD8+ T cells were isolated by magnetic microbeads.

Diabetic patients met standard criteria for type 1 or type 2 diabetes. PCR was run on genomic DNA. The TCR beta CDR3 region was amplified using 30 forward and 13 reverse primers. MiXCR, applied by TCRdb to the multiplex PCR reads, yields one record per CDR3 protein. The table lists about 250,000 distinct CDR3 sequences, around 47% of them singletons, with approximately 15% in the top ten. Study results and limitations: In type 2 diabetes, highly-expanded CD4+ clones took a median about 3.9% of reads. Some expanded clones seen only in T1D might occur in additional T2D or control samples.

Remarks on this clonotype: No antigen is known for it.

CDR1 and CDR2 (germline): SNHLY, FYNNEI. This CDR3 region has 15 residues. V gave up 7 bases and J gave up 2 bases; unmatched junction bases: 10. V gene TRBV2 combines with J gene TRBJ2-7; 8 nucleotides agree with TRBD1. Sequencing was carried out using peripheral blood mononuclear cells (PBMCs). This clonotype was obtained from a man between 18 and 29 years old with type 2 diabetes. CDR3 coding DNA: TGTGCCAGCAAACCCCAGGGGGCGTCCACCTACGAGCAGTACTTC. Amino acids: CASKPQGASTYEQYF.